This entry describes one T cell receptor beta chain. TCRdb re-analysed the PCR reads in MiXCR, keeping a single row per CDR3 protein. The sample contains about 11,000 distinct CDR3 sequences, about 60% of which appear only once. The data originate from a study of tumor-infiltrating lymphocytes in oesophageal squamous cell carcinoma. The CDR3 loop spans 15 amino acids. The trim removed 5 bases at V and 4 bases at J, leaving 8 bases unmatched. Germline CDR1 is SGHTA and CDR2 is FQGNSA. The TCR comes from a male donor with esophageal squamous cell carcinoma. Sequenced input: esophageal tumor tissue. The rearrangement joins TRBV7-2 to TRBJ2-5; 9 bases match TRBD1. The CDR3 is CASSPSLTGGETQYF. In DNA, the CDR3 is TGTGCCAGCAGCCCCTCTCTGACAGGGGGAGAGACCCAGTACTTC.